These 13 T cell receptor beta chains were all obtained from the same sample, sequenced in a study of human T cells and chemical hapten exposure. The time point denotes: patch test 1, 2 weeks after DPC sensitization. Treatment of the sample: therapeutic diphenylcyclopropenone sensitization with weekly scalp DPC. MiXCR was run by TCRdb on the RACE reads, yielding one entry per CDR3 protein. This table holds about 110,000 distinct CDR3 sequences, around 10% found once. This sample comprised whole blood, obtained in connection with sensitization to the hapten diphenylcyclopropenone (DPC). These receptors all stem from a woman aged 40 to 50 with alopecia areata. Some clones in this sample may be carry-over from other donors' samples.

This clonotype has more than one count but fewer than ten. DNA of the CDR3: TGTGCCAGCAGCGTAGAGGTCACAGATACGCAGTATTTT. The encoded protein is CASSVEVTDTQYF. The chain employs TRBV9 and TRBJ2-3; D is uncertain. Looked up from germline, CDR1 is SGDLS and CDR2 is YYNGEE. Trimming stripped 0 bases from V and 2 bases from J, with 4 bases between. This CDR3 spans 13 amino acids.

The table lists this clonotype with a few counts. The chain joins TRBV7-9 to TRBJ1-5; maybe TRBD1 (6 bases). CDR1 and CDR2 (germline): SEHNR, FQNEAQ (reference sequence). CDR3 size: 14 residues. Trimming stripped 5 bases from V and 7 bases from J, with 15 bases between. The CDR3 spells CASSLGRGWQPQHF. CDR3 nucleotide sequence: TGTGCCAGCAGCCTGGGCAGGGGCTGGCAGCCCCAGCATTTT.

Ten or more counts support this clonotype. V usage is TRBV4-2 and J usage is TRBJ2-7; the match to TRBD2 covers 9 bases. J gave up 5 bases and V 5 bases, and 13 bases lay outside the gene matches. The CDR3 length is 16 residues. CDR1 LGHNA and CDR2 YNFKEQ come from the germline V gene. CDR3 in amino acids: CASSSHPGLASHEQYF. Here the CDR3 DNA reads TGTGCCAGCAGCTCCCACCCGGGACTAGCATCCCACGAGCAGTACTTC.

This clonotype was observed many times. The chain joins TRBV7-2 to TRBJ1-1; D perhaps matches TRBD1 (5 bases). Germline CDR1 and CDR2: SGHTA and FQGNSA. This CDR3 region has 17 residues. V shed 0 bases and J shed 0 bases, with 14 bases lying between them. The CDR3 DNA reads as TGTGCCAGCAGCTTAGCGTGGGGGGGGACCATGAACACTGAAGCTTTCTTT. Translating gives CASSLAWGGTMNTEAFF.

This clonotype has ten or more counts. This chain connects TRBV6-5 to TRBJ1-1; D unresolved. The CDR3 has 13 amino acids. Germline assignment: CDR1 MNHEY and CDR2 SVGAGI. V was clipped by 7 bases and J by 1 base, with 10 bases between them. As DNA, the CDR3 is TGTGCCAGCAAGCTACGGGGGAACACTGAAGCTTTCTTT. Protein product: CASKLRGNTEAFF.

This clonotype showed up many times. The CDR3 protein is CASSHGTDLLGNEQFF. CDR3 sequence (DNA): TGTGCCAGCAGTCATGGGACGGACCTCCTGGGCAATGAGCAGTTCTTC. V usage is TRBV6-5 and J usage is TRBJ2-1; the D gene could be TRBD1 or TRBD2 (5 bases each). Germline lookup yields CDR1 MNHEY and CDR2 SVGAGI. Trimming took 5 bases from V and 6 from J, leaving 20 bases between them. The CDR3 loop spans 16 amino acids.

In regard to this clonotype: A read error may produce the germline difference seen at one junction end. DNA of the CDR3: TGTGCCAGCAGTCCAGACAGTTCGAATAGCAATCAGCTCCAGCATTTT. Protein: CASSPDSSNSNQLQHF. The chain employs TRBV13 and TRBJ1-5, with D possibly matching TRBD1 (5 bases). This CDR3 spans 16 amino acids. Per germline, CDR1 PRHDT and CDR2 FYEKMQ (reference sequence).

The chain couples TRBV28 to TRBJ1-4; a possible D gene is TRBD1 (6 bases). Germline CDR1 and CDR2: MDHEN and SYDVKM. CDR3 length: 13 residues. Between the trimmed V and J ends, which lost 6 bases and 10 bases, there was a span of 15 bases. CDR3 nucleotide sequence: TGTGCCAGCAGCCGGCCTGGGGGCGGAAAACTGTTTTTT. As protein: CASSRPGGGKLFF.

V usage is TRBV6-2 or TRBV6-3 and J usage is TRBJ2-3, with 8 bases identical to TRBD2. Germline CDR1 reads MNHEY; CDR2 reads SVGEGT. The CDR3 runs 16 residues. Germline trimming cut 0 bases from V and 2 bases from J; bases unmatched to any gene: 4. CDR3 sequence (DNA): TGTGCCAGCAGTTACTCGGCGGGGGGCTTCACAGATACGCAGTATTTT. Its protein is CASSYSAGGFTDTQYF.

The V gene is TRBV28, the J gene TRBJ2-5, with TRBD2 matching over 10 bases. CDR1 is MDHEN and CDR2 is SYDVKM in the germline V gene. The CDR3 contains 14 residues. The V and J ends lost 6 bases and 4 bases, in that order; junction bases with no gene match: 5. DNA of the CDR3: TGTGCCAGCAGCGGAACTAGCGGGATAGAGACCCAGTACTTC. It yields the protein CASSGTSGIETQYF. Full variable domain (missing parts from reference TRBV28 and TRBJ2-5): DVKVTQSSRYLVKRTGEKVFLECVQDMDHENMFWYRQDPGLGLRLIYFSYDVKMKEKGDIPEGYSVSREKKERFSLILESASTNQTSMYLCASSGTSGIETQYFGPGTRLLVL.

This clonotype was seen ten or more times. The chain has TRBV7-2 and TRBJ1-1; 7 bases align to TRBD1. V dropped 5 bases and J dropped 3; count of bases not matched to a gene: 6. The CDR3 length is 14 residues. Germline CDR1 is SGHTA and CDR2 is FQGNSA. The CDR3 loop is CASSPEGADTEAFF. CDR3 DNA: TGTGCCAGCAGCCCCGAGGGGGCCGACACTGAAGCTTTCTTT.

This clonotype has more than one count but fewer than ten. The V and J genes are TRBV5-1 and TRBJ2-1, with D perhaps TRBD2 (6 bases). The ends were cut back, 1 base at V and 5 bases at J, with 13 bases in the middle. Germline CDR1 reads SGHRS; CDR2 reads YFSETQ. The CDR3 has 15 amino acids. CDR3 in amino acids: CASSLLGGVNNEQFF. In nucleotides, the CDR3 is TGCGCCAGCAGCTTGTTAGGCGGGGTTAACAATGAGCAGTTCTTC.

The rearrangement joins TRBV28 to TRBJ2-1; 8 bases agree with TRBD1. Germline assignment: CDR1 MDHEN and CDR2 SYDVKM. CDR3 size: 16 residues. V gave up 4 bases and J gave up 1 base; unmatched junction bases: 6. CDR3 bases: TGTGCCAGCAGTTGGCAGGGGGCGGGATCCTACAATGAGCAGTTCTTC. It yields the protein CASSWQGAGSYNEQFF.